This is a list of T cell receptor beta chains from one sample in a study of shared clonotypes between healthy human individuals. Only in-frame clones appear in the TCRdb table, and some are missing; sequencing was by immunoSEQ multiplex PCR. The sample records about 690,000 clones, roughly 87% being singletons. Sample: memory CD8+ T cells from PBMCs. The receptor source for this set is a man younger than 30 in good health. Some clones in this sample may be carry-over from other donors' samples. The CDR3 runs from the conserved cysteine through the conserved F or W. Fields, in order: J gene, D gene, clone size, V gene, CDR3 protein, CDR3 DNA. D genes are given only for firm matches. Clone size appears in some rows only: once, few, many, or a class for an expanded clone.

j_call: TRBJ2-7
d_call: .
clone_size: .
v_call: TRBV9
cdr3_aa: CASSVGPAGAITKNEQYF
cdr3_nt: TGTGCCAGCAGCGTAGGTCCCGCAGGGGCTATTACTAAAAACGAGCAGTACTTC

j_call: TRBJ2-7
d_call: .
clone_size: .
v_call: TRBV7-9
cdr3_aa: CASSPRQSRDEQYF
cdr3_nt: TGTGCCAGCAGCCCAAGACAAAGTCGCGACGAGCAGTACTTC

j_call: TRBJ1-5
d_call: .
clone_size: .
v_call: TRBV28
cdr3_aa: CASRRSSPRGDQPQHF
cdr3_nt: TGTGCCAGCAGACGATCTTCGCCACGGGGCGATCAGCCCCAGCATTTT

j_call: TRBJ1-5
d_call: .
clone_size: few
v_call: TRBV7-9
cdr3_aa: CASSRGGSNQPQHF
cdr3_nt: TGTGCCAGCAGCCGAGGGGGGAGCAATCAGCCCCAGCATTTT

j_call: TRBJ1-1
d_call: .
clone_size: once
v_call: TRBV5-1
cdr3_aa: CASSFAQGGGTEAFF
cdr3_nt: TGCGCCAGCAGCTTTGCACAGGGAGGGGGCACTGAAGCTTTCTTT

j_call: TRBJ1-3
d_call: .
clone_size: .
v_call: TRBV5-6
cdr3_aa: CASSLGGSNSGNTIYF
cdr3_nt: TGTGCCAGCAGCTTGGGGGGATCAAACTCTGGAAACACCATATATTTT

j_call: TRBJ1-1
d_call: .
clone_size: .
v_call: TRBV7-9
cdr3_aa: CASRLVGNTEAFF
cdr3_nt: TGTGCCAGCAGATTGGTTGGGAACACTGAAGCTTTCTTT

j_call: TRBJ2-2
d_call: TRBD2
clone_size: once
v_call: TRBV7-2
cdr3_aa: CASSLAFGTSDLTGELFF
cdr3_nt: TGTGCCAGCAGCTTAGCATTTGGGACTAGCGATCTCACCGGGGAGCTGTTTTTT

j_call: TRBJ2-7
d_call: .
clone_size: .
v_call: TRBV29-1
cdr3_aa: CSVDQQKTGEQYF
cdr3_nt: TGCAGCGTCGATCAGCAGAAAACCGGCGAGCAGTACTTC

j_call: TRBJ1-3
d_call: .
clone_size: .
v_call: TRBV19
cdr3_aa: CASWGPSSGNTIYF
cdr3_nt: TGTGCCAGTTGGGGCCCGAGCTCTGGAAACACCATATATTTT

j_call: TRBJ1-1
d_call: .
clone_size: .
v_call: TRBV5-8
cdr3_aa: CASSSRYRHLPAVRNTEAFF
cdr3_nt: TGTGCCAGCAGCTCACGTTATAGACATCTCCCTGCAGTTCGGAACACTGAAGCTTTCTTT

j_call: TRBJ2-7
d_call: TRBD2
clone_size: .
v_call: TRBV5-1
cdr3_aa: CASKPEVSGRTYEQYF
cdr3_nt: TGCGCCAGCAAACCCGAGGTGAGCGGGAGGACCTACGAGCAGTACTTC

j_call: TRBJ2-5
d_call: .
clone_size: .
v_call: TRBV6-7
cdr3_aa: CASRKGHWYF
cdr3_nt: TGTGCCAGCAGAAAGGGACACTGGTACTTC

j_call: TRBJ2-1
d_call: .
clone_size: once
v_call: TRBV19
cdr3_aa: CATKRGSYNEQFF
cdr3_nt: TGTGCCACCAAGCGAGGATCCTACAATGAGCAGTTCTTC

j_call: TRBJ2-7
d_call: .
clone_size: .
v_call: TRBV9
cdr3_aa: CASSVVDDEQYF
cdr3_nt: TGTGCCAGCAGCGTAGTGGACGACGAGCAGTACTTC

j_call: TRBJ2-7
d_call: TRBD1
clone_size: .
v_call: TRBV28
cdr3_aa: CASSSRQGGGEQYF
cdr3_nt: TGTGCCAGCAGTTCAAGACAGGGGGGAGGCGAGCAGTACTTC

j_call: TRBJ2-1
d_call: .
clone_size: .
v_call: TRBV21-1
cdr3_aa: CASSKIGPMGQFF
cdr3_nt: TGTGCCAGCAGCAAAATTGGCCCGATGGGGCAGTTCTTC

j_call: TRBJ1-5
d_call: .
clone_size: few
v_call: TRBV19
cdr3_aa: CASGHDSNQPQHF
cdr3_nt: TGTGCCAGTGGACACGATAGCAATCAGCCCCAGCATTTT

j_call: TRBJ1-5
d_call: .
clone_size: .
v_call: TRBV6-4
cdr3_aa: CASSPGTALGPQHF
cdr3_nt: TGTGCCAGCAGTCCAGGGACGGCCCTAGGGCCCCAGCATTTT

j_call: TRBJ2-2
d_call: .
clone_size: .
v_call: TRBV10-1
cdr3_aa: CASSQYRGFAGELFF
cdr3_nt: TGCGCCAGCAGTCAGTATAGGGGGTTTGCCGGGGAGCTGTTTTTT

j_call: TRBJ2-7
d_call: .
clone_size: once
v_call: TRBV5-5
cdr3_aa: CASSLVRGASYEQYF
cdr3_nt: TGTGCCAGCAGCTTGGTCAGGGGGGCCTCCTACGAGCAGTACTTC

j_call: TRBJ2-7
d_call: .
clone_size: .
v_call: TRBV27
cdr3_aa: CASSLGTSYEQYF
cdr3_nt: TGTGCCAGCAGTTTAGGGACCTCCTACGAGCAGTACTTC

j_call: TRBJ1-1
d_call: .
clone_size: .
v_call: TRBV27
cdr3_aa: CASKSIVRDSNLHTEAFF
cdr3_nt: TGTGCCAGCAAATCGATTGTCAGGGACTCAAATCTCCACACTGAAGCTTTCTTT

j_call: TRBJ2-3
d_call: .
clone_size: .
v_call: TRBV20-1
cdr3_aa: CSARDTQYF
cdr3_nt: TGCAGTGCTAGAGATACGCAGTATTTT

j_call: TRBJ2-1
d_call: TRBD1
clone_size: .
v_call: TRBV28
cdr3_aa: CASSSTGYNEQFF
cdr3_nt: TGTGCCAGCAGTTCGACAGGGTACAATGAGCAGTTCTTC

j_call: TRBJ2-4
d_call: .
clone_size: .
v_call: TRBV7-2
cdr3_aa: CASSFSGGGNIQYF
cdr3_nt: TGTGCCAGCAGCTTCAGCGGTGGGGGAAACATTCAGTACTTC

j_call: TRBJ2-3
d_call: .
clone_size: .
v_call: TRBV2
cdr3_aa: CASTEGTFPSDTQYF
cdr3_nt: TGTGCCAGCACCGAAGGGACTTTCCCCTCAGATACGCAGTATTTT

j_call: TRBJ1-2
d_call: .
clone_size: .
v_call: TRBV19
cdr3_aa: CASRGEGPANYGYTF
cdr3_nt: TGTGCCAGTAGGGGGGAAGGGCCAGCTAACTATGGCTACACCTTC

j_call: TRBJ2-7
d_call: .
clone_size: .
v_call: TRBV5-6
cdr3_aa: CASSQPLSYEQYF
cdr3_nt: TGTGCCAGCAGCCAGCCTCTATCCTACGAGCAGTACTTC

j_call: TRBJ2-1
d_call: .
clone_size: .
v_call: TRBV19
cdr3_aa: CASSQYGNNEQFF
cdr3_nt: TGTGCCAGTAGTCAGTACGGTAACAATGAGCAGTTCTTC

j_call: TRBJ2-2
d_call: .
clone_size: .
v_call: TRBV6-5
cdr3_aa: CASSYSGGTGELFF
cdr3_nt: TGTGCCAGCAGTTACTCGGGGGGTACCGGGGAGCTGTTTTTT

j_call: TRBJ2-7
d_call: TRBD1
clone_size: .
v_call: TRBV27
cdr3_aa: CASSLNRDRVPYEQYF
cdr3_nt: TGTGCCAGCAGTTTAAACCGGGACAGGGTCCCCTACGAGCAGTACTTC

j_call: TRBJ2-1
d_call: .
clone_size: .
v_call: TRBV4-1
cdr3_aa: CASSQRWQNNEQFF
cdr3_nt: TGCGCCAGCAGCCAACGATGGCAGAACAATGAGCAGTTCTTC

j_call: TRBJ2-3
d_call: .
clone_size: .
v_call: TRBV11-1
cdr3_aa: CASSSESGSETDTQYF
cdr3_nt: TGTGCCAGCAGTTCCGAATCGGGGAGTGAGACAGATACGCAGTATTTT

j_call: TRBJ2-5
d_call: TRBD1
clone_size: .
v_call: TRBV6-1
cdr3_aa: CASRKDRGREETQYF
cdr3_nt: TGTGCCAGCAGGAAGGACAGGGGGCGGGAAGAGACCCAGTACTTC